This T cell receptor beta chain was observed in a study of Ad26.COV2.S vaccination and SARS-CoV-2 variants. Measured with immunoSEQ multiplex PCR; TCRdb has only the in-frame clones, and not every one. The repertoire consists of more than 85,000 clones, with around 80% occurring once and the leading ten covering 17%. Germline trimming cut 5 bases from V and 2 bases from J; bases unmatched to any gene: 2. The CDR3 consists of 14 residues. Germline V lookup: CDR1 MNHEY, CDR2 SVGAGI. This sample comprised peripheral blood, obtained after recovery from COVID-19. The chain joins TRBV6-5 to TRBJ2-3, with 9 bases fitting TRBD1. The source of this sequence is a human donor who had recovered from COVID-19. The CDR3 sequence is CASSRTGDTDTQYF. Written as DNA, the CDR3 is TGTGCCAGCAGTCGGACAGGGGACACAGATACGCAGTATTTT.